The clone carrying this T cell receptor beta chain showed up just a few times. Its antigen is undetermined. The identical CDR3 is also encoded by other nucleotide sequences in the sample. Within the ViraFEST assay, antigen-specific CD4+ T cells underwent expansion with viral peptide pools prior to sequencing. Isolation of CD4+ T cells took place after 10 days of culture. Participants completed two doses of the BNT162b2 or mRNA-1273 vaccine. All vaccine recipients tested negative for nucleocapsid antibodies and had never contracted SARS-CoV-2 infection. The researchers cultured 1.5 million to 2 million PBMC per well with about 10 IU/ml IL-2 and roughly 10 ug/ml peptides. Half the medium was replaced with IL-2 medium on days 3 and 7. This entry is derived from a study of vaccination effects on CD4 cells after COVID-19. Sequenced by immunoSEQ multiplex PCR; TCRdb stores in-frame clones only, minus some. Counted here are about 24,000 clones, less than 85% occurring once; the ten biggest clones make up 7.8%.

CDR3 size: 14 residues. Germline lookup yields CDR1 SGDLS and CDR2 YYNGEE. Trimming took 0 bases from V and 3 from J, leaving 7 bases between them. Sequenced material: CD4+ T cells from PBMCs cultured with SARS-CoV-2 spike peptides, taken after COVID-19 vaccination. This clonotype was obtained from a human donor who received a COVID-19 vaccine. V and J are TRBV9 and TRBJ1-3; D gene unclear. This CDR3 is CASSVGTVGNTIYF. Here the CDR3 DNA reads TGTGCCAGCAGCGTAGGAACAGTTGGAAACACCATATATTTT.